This T cell receptor (beta chain) was recovered during a study of blood T cell repertoires in COVID-19. About the research overall: PBMCs, B-cell-depleted T cells, or T cells were the source of the cDNA or gDNA that made up the material.

Source study methods: Amplification with reference gene primers provided the estimates of nucleated cell counts. TCRdb keeps only in-frame clones here, not all; method: immunoSEQ multiplex PCR. That table furnishes V, J and clone size, whereas the DNA furnished D and trimming. The sample has tens of thousands of clones, around 90% seen once. The sequence came from a human donor in a cohort sampled during active COVID-19. Source material: peripheral blood.

The CDR3 region has the DNA TGCAGTGCTAGTCTCGCTAGCGGGGGGCTCGGCACCGGGGAGCTGTTTTTT. It encodes CSASLASGGLGTGELFF. This chain connects TRBV20-1 to TRBJ2-2; 11 bases map to TRBD2. The V and J ends lost 3 bases and 4 bases, in that order; junction bases with no gene match: 10. The germline V gene encodes CDR1 DFQATT and CDR2 SNEGSKA (reference sequence). The length of the CDR3 is 17 residues.